The 17 T cell receptor beta chains given below trace back to one sample, sequenced in a study of T cells in localized non-small cell lung cancer. Measured with immunoSEQ multiplex PCR; TCRdb has only the in-frame clones, and not every one. The sample holds under 35,000 clones; 88% are singletons and the top ten take 4% to 4.5%. The source was peripheral blood mononuclear cells, collected before any cancer treatment. All receptors derive from a woman between 35 and 70 years old with stage III lung adenocarcinoma.

This chain uses TRBV27 with TRBJ2-3; D not certain. Germline CDR1 is MNHEY and CDR2 is SMNVEV (reference sequence). V lost 6 bases and J 5 bases, leaving 9 bases between the germline ends. This CDR3 is 12 amino acids long. The CDR3: CASSRLLDTQYF. The CDR3 nucleotides read TGTGCCAGCAGCCGGCTATTAGATACGCAGTATTTT.

This clone was observed a handful of times. The rearrangement uses TRBV5-6 and TRBJ1-1, with D hard to call. There are 11 residues in the CDR3. Trimming pared 3 bases from V and 7 bases from J, leaving 7 bases between. The germline V gene encodes CDR1 SGHDT and CDR2 YYEEEE. CDR3 in DNA: TGTGCCAGCAGCTCCCGCTTTGAAGCTTTCTTT. Amino acid sequence: CASSSRFEAFF. Looking up the rest from reference TRBV5-6 and TRBJ1-1 gives the full variable domain: DAGVTQSPTHLIKTRGQQVTLRCSPKSGHDTVSWYQQALGQGPQFIFQYYEEEERQRGNFPDRFSGHQFPNYSSELNVNALLLGDSALYLCASSSRFEAFFGQGTRLTVV.

The chain combines TRBV16 with TRBJ1-1, with 9 bases matching TRBD1. Germline CDR1 is KGHSY and CDR2 is FQNENV. V was clipped by 5 bases and J by 5 bases; unmatched bases: 6. This CDR3 is 14 amino acids long. The CDR3 loop reads CASSFRTGETEAFF. The CDR3 nucleotides are TGTGCCAGCAGCTTCCGGACAGGGGAGACTGAAGCTTTCTTT.

This rearrangement joins TRBV4-2 to TRBJ2-6, with TRBD1 as a possible D gene (6 bases). Germline values: CDR1 LGHNA, CDR2 YNFKEQ. V lost 3 bases, J lost 0 bases, and 12 bases lay in between. CDR3 size: 17 residues. DNA for the CDR3: TGTGCCAGCAGCCACTCAGGGGCCTCCTCTGGGGCCAACGTCCTGACTTTC. Its protein is CASSHSGASSGANVLTF.

Only one count was recorded for this clone. The rearrangement uses TRBV5-1 and TRBJ2-3; 9 bases align to TRBD2. This CDR3 spans 15 amino acids. CDR1 is SGHRS and CDR2 is YFSETQ in the germline V gene. Germline trimming cut 2 bases from V and 1 base from J; bases unmatched to any gene: 2. CDR3 amino acids: CASSFRGGGTDTQYF. CDR3 sequence (DNA): TGCGCCAGCAGCTTTCGCGGGGGGGGCACAGATACGCAGTATTTT.

The chain joins TRBV27 to TRBJ2-2; maybe TRBD2 (5 bases). The germline gives CDR1 MNHEY, CDR2 SMNVEV (reference sequence). V lost 6 bases, J lost 3 bases, and 8 bases lay in between. CDR3 length equals 13 residues. The CDR3 sequence is CASRSGDTGELFF. CDR3 coding DNA: TGTGCCAGCAGATCCGGGGACACCGGGGAGCTGTTTTTT.

V usage is TRBV5-6 and J usage is TRBJ1-5; D is uncertain. Looked up from germline, CDR1 is SGHDT and CDR2 is YYEEEE. Trimming took 1 base from V and 2 from J, leaving 7 bases between them. The CDR3 consists of 14 residues. CDR3 sequence reads: CASSLLAGNQPQHF. CDR3 DNA: TGTGCCAGCAGCTTGTTGGCTGGCAATCAGCCCCAGCATTTT.

The chain joins TRBV7-3 to TRBJ2-3; D may correspond to TRBD1 or TRBD2 (6 bases each). CDR3 size: 14 residues. V was trimmed by 2 bases and J by 2 bases, leaving 8 bases between them. Per the germline V gene, CDR1 is SGHTA and CDR2 is FQGTGA. The DNA of the CDR3 is TGTGCCAGCAGCTTAGCGGGACACACAGATACGCAGTATTTT. Encoded protein: CASSLAGHTDTQYF.

This clone appeared once. Germline is not matched at one junction end, which may reflect a read error. The chain uses TRBV5-1 and TRBJ1-1; the D gene is possibly TRBD1 (6 bases). This CDR3 contains 13 residues. The germline gives CDR1 SGHRS, CDR2 YFSETQ. The CDR3 sequence is CASSSTGNAEAFF. The CDR3, as DNA: TGCGCCAGCAGCTCCACAGGGAACGCTGAAGCTTTCTTT. Variable domain in full (rest from reference TRBV5-1 and TRBJ1-1): KAGVTQTPRYLIKTRGQQVTLSCSPISGHRSVSWYQQTPGQGLQFLFEYFSETQRNKGNFPGRFSGRQFSNSRSEMNVSTLELGDSALYLCASSSTGNAEAFFGQGTRLTVV.

V gene TRBV6-1 combines with J gene TRBJ2-2; TRBD2 agrees at 9 bases. The CDR3 runs to 20 residues. The V gene's germline CDR1 is MNHNS and CDR2 SASEGT. Unmatched junction bases numbered 11, after V lost 0 bases and J lost 0 bases. CDR3 in amino acids: CASSEARRERGASNTGELFF. The CDR3 nucleotides are TGTGCCAGCAGTGAAGCACGACGCGAGCGGGGGGCTTCGAACACCGGGGAGCTGTTTTTT.

V gene TRBV5-1 combines with J gene TRBJ2-3; tentatively, D is TRBD2 (6 bases). V shed 2 bases and J shed 0 bases, with 16 bases lying between them. The CDR3 spans 17 residues. Per the germline V gene, CDR1 is SGHRS and CDR2 is YFSETQ. The CDR3 nucleotides read TGCGCCAGCAGCTTCGCTACCGCGGGGATTAGCACAGATACGCAGTATTTT. It specifies CASSFATAGISTDTQYF.

This chain uses TRBV20-1 with TRBJ2-7, with D tentatively TRBD1 (5 bases). The CDR3 is 11 residues long. Between the trimmed V and J ends, which lost 3 bases and 5 bases, there was a span of 8 bases. Germline loops: CDR1 DFQATT, CDR2 SNEGSKA (reference sequence). DNA for the CDR3: TGCAGTGCTAGTATAGGGGACGAGCAGTACTTC. This sequence encodes CSASIGDEQYF.

The rearrangement links TRBV9 to TRBJ2-3, with 8 bases aligning to TRBD2. The CDR3 is 15 amino acids. The ends lost 4 bases at V and 0 bases at J; junction bases unmatched: 4. The germline CDR1 and CDR2 sequences are SGDLS and YYNGEE. CDR3 sequence (DNA): TGTGCCAGCAGCCCCGGGGGGGAGAGCACAGATACGCAGTATTTT. It encodes CASSPGGESTDTQYF.

The CDR3 region is CATSAGGTDTQYF. The CDR3 DNA follows: TGCGCCACATCAGCGGGAGGCACAGATACGCAGTATTTT. V is TRBV10-1 and J is TRBJ2-3; 8 bases align to TRBD2. The ends lost 10 bases at V and 1 base at J; junction bases unmatched: 4. The CDR3 extends over 13 amino acids. The germline gives CDR1 WNHNN, CDR2 SYGVQD (reference sequence).

The rearrangement joins TRBV29-1 to TRBJ1-5; 7 positions match TRBD1. The V gene end was trimmed by 4 bases and the J gene end by 7 bases; junction bases not matched to a gene: 10. Per the germline V gene, CDR1 is SQVTM and CDR2 is ANQGSEA. The CDR3 sequence is 14 residues long. The CDR3 spells CSVASSQGNQPQHF. In DNA form, the CDR3 reads TGCAGCGTTGCTAGTTCACAGGGGAACCAGCCCCAGCATTTT. The full variable domain, rest sourced from reference TRBV29-1 and TRBJ1-5, is SAVISQKPSRDICQRGTSLTIQCQVDSQVTMMFWYRQQPGQSLTLIATANQGSEATYESGFVIDKFPISRPNLTFSTLTVSNMSPEDSSIYLCSVASSQGNQPQHFGDGTRLSIL.

The chain employs TRBV18 and TRBJ1-6; TRBD1 matches 8 bases. V lost 4 bases to trimming and J lost 3 bases; unmatched junction nucleotides: 11. The CDR3 length is 18 residues. Per germline, CDR1 KGHSH and CDR2 LQKENI. This CDR3 is CASSLWLTGDIYNSPLHF. The CDR3 nucleotides are TGTGCCAGCTCACTTTGGTTGACAGGGGACATCTATAATTCACCCCTCCACTTT.

This clone showed up just once. The chain has TRBV5-6 and TRBJ2-1; D gene uncertain. This CDR3 spans 12 amino acids. Germline CDR1 SGHDT, CDR2 YYEEEE. The V gene lost 1 base and the J gene lost 7 bases, with 6 bases spanning the gap. Here the CDR3 reads CASSLLDNEQFF. The CDR3 DNA is TGTGCCAGCAGCTTGCTGGATAATGAGCAGTTCTTC.